This TCR beta chain was captured by sequencing in a study of spatial heterogeneity in lung cancer. TCRdb re-analysed the 5' RACE reads in MiXCR, keeping a single row per CDR3 protein. Seen here are roughly 100,000 distinct CDR3 sequences, about 9.4% observed once, and the top ten hold about 7.1%. The CDR3 is 15 amino acids. V lost 3 bases to trimming and J lost 1 base; unmatched junction nucleotides: 5. Germline V gene data show CDR1 as LGHNA and CDR2 as YNFKEQ. Time point meaning: sample taken at primary tumor resection. Sequencing was performed on whole RNA extracted from tumor and nontumor lung tissue, or from frozen PBMC, and the material was left unsorted.

The TCR was taken from a male donor with early-stage non-small cell lung cancer. The rearrangement joins TRBV4-2 to TRBJ1-1, with TRBD1 matching over 7 bases. The sequencing used PBMCs, collected at surgery. CDR3 sequence (DNA): TGTGCCAGCAGCCACCCGGACAGGTCGAACACTGAAGCTTTCTTT. Its translation: CASSHPDRSNTEAFF.